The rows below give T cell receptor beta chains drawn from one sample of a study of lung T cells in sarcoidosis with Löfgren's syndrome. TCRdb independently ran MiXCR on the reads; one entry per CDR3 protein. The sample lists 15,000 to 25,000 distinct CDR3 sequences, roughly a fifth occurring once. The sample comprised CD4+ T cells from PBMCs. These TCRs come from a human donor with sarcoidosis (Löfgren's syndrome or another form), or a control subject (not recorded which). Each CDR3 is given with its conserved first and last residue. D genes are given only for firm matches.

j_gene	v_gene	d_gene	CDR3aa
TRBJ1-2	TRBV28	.	CASSWQGYGYTF
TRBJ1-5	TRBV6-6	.	CASSYNRNQPQHF
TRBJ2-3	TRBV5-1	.	CASSQLWGDRSTDTQYF
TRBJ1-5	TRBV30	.	CAWSGGTGRNQPQHF
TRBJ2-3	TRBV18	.	CANSPRGSDTQYF
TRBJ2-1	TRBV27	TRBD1	CASKLQSGTGYYNEQFF
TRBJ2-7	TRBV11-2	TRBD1	CASTRTGGFEQYF
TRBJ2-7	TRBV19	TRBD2	CASSPGLGTSSEQYF
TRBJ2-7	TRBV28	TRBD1	CASSSAGGSYEQYF
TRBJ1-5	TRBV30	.	CAWSGGGYQPQHF
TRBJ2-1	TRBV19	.	CASTDGGFSYNEQFF
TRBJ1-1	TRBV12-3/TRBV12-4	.	CASSSPGTPTGNTEAFF